A selection of T cell receptor beta chains follows, all from one sample in a study of cytomegalovirus exposure and HLA in healthy donors. TCRdb's table, derived via immunoSEQ multiplex PCR, lists solely in-frame clones and lacks some. The data show around 170,000 clones, with more than 75% seen just once and around 2.8% held by the top ten. Source material: PBMCs. Receptors originate from a woman aged 45-59 years in good health and CMV-seropositive. Both conserved end residues are part of each CDR3. Fields, in order: J gene, V gene, CDR3 protein.

TRBJ2-1,TRBV7-6,CASSLLAGGTNEQFF
TRBJ2-5,TRBV5-1,CASSPTSARETQYF
TRBJ1-2,TRBV10-3,CAISEAGDYGYTF
TRBJ2-5,TRBV10-2,CASRLTRLPQETQYF
TRBJ2-2,TRBV7-8,CASSPQGVNTGELFF
TRBJ2-5,TRBV4-1,CASSQERGVWGKTQYF
TRBJ1-5,TRBV7-8,CASSLEPTDQPQHF
TRBJ2-2,TRBV5-1,CASSSGQMPGELFF
TRBJ1-2,TRBV2,CASSEARGRGGYTF
TRBJ2-7,TRBV19,CASSIALYGTGGYEQYF
TRBJ2-3,TRBV19,CASSTGLAGTATTQYF
-,TRBV5-1,CASSLGDRGALSYEQYF
TRBJ1-4,TRBV6-6,CASRTGDSATNEKLFF
TRBJ1-1,TRBV29-1,CSAADRGLNTEAFF
TRBJ1-6,TRBV28,CASSLNQANSPLHF
TRBJ1-6,TRBV4-2,CASSQEINRLRGSYNSPLHF
TRBJ2-2,TRBV19,CALSRGVGTGELFF
TRBJ2-5,TRBV2,CASAIDRQQETQYF
TRBJ1-1,TRBV7-2,CASSSSGTGGLGAFF
TRBJ1-5,TRBV7-8,CASSLGLTGQPQHF
TRBJ2-2,TRBV6-6,CASSYAPGNIGELFF
TRBJ1-6,TRBV28,CASRGGLYSPLHF
TRBJ2-3,TRBV7-2,CASRPDRAPDTQYF
TRBJ2-2,TRBV19,CASSPRGRTGELFF
TRBJ2-5,TRBV5-6,CASSQAGGSSETQYF
TRBJ2-1,TRBV2,CASSLLAGGEQFF
TRBJ2-1,TRBV12-5,CASGLGDSPEGQFF
TRBJ2-1,TRBV9,CASSVLAGALRNNEQFF
TRBJ2-7,TRBV7-9,CASSTTGYEQYF
TRBJ2-7,TRBV10-2,CASNSGTGGVYEQYF
TRBJ2-7,TRBV10-2,CASTGGYEQYF
TRBJ1-2,TRBV30,CAWSRGTGPSPNYGYTF
TRBJ1-1,TRBV7-9,CASSLGVKAGGGRWTEAFF
TRBJ1-6,TRBV13,CASSLVGGDSPLHF
TRBJ2-5,TRBV28,CASSFRRGAQETQYF
TRBJ2-5,TRBV5-4,CASSLRGTQETQYF
TRBJ2-2,TRBV6-1,CASSALGGGGGTNTGELFF
TRBJ2-1,TRBV7-8,CASRPGTSGGAASYNEQFF
TRBJ1-3,TRBV7-2,CASSLAGITGGNTIYF
TRBJ1-2,TRBV6-5,CASKTGSNYGYTF
TRBJ2-5,TRBV14,CASSNPGQGPKTQYF
TRBJ2-7,TRBV27,CASSLGTSGYEQYF
TRBJ1-4,TRBV4-1,CASSIGGTIEKLFF
TRBJ2-3,TRBV27,CASSLQGDFTDTQYF
TRBJ2-3,TRBV25-1,CASSERDRARDTQYF
TRBJ2-3,TRBV29-1,CSVAAGATSTDTQYF
TRBJ1-3,TRBV5-1,CASSLFTGAGNTIYF
TRBJ1-6,TRBV15,CATSTGVNRNSPLHF
TRBJ1-1,TRBV5-1,CASSSDSTGEAFF
TRBJ1-4,TRBV6-5,CASSARHNEKLFF
TRBJ1-6,TRBV11-2,CASSLDRAGSNSPLHF
TRBJ2-3,TRBV18,CASSPFDGGGTDTQYF